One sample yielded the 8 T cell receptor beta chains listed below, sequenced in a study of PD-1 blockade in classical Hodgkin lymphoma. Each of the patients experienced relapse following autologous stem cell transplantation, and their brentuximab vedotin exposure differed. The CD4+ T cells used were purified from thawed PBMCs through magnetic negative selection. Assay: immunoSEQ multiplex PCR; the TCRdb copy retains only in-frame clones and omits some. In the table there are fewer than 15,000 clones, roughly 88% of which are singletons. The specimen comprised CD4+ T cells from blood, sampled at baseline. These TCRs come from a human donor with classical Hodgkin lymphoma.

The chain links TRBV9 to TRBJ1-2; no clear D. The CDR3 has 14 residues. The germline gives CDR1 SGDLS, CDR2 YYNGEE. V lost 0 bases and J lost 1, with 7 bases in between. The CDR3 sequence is CASSVDHSNYGYTF. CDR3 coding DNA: TGTGCCAGCAGCGTAGATCACAGTAACTATGGCTACACCTTC.

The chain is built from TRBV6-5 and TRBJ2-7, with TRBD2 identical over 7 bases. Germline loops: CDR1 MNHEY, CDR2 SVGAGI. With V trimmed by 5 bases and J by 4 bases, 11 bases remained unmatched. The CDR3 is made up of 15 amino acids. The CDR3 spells CASSASGDLLYEQYF. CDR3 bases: TGTGCCAGCAGTGCCAGCGGGGATCTTCTATACGAGCAGTACTTC.

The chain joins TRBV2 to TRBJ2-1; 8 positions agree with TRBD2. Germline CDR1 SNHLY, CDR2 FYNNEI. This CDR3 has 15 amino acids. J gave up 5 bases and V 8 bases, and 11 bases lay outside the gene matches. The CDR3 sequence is CASRVAGTHHNEQFF. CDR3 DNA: TGTGCCAGCCGCGTAGCGGGAACCCATCACAATGAGCAGTTCTTC.

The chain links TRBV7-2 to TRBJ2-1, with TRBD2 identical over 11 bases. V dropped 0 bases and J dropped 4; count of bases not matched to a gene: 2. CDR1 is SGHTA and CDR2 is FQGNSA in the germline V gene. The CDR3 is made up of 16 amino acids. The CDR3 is CASSLARTSGYNEQFF. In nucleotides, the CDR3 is TGTGCCAGCAGCTTAGCGAGGACTAGCGGGTACAATGAGCAGTTCTTC.

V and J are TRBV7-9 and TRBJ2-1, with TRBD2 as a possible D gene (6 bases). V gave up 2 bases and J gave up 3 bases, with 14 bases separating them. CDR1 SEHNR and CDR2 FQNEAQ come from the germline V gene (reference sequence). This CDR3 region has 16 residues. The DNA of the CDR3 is TGTGCCAGCAGCTTAAAGGGCGGGACGGTCTACAATGAGCAGTTCTTC. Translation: CASSLKGGTVYNEQFF.

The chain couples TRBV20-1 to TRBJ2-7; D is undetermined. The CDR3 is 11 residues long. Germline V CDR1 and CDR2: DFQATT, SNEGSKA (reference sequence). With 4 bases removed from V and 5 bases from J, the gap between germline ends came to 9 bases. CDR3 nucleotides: TGCAGTGCTATGCCTGTGGACGAGCAGTACTTC. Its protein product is CSAMPVDEQYF.

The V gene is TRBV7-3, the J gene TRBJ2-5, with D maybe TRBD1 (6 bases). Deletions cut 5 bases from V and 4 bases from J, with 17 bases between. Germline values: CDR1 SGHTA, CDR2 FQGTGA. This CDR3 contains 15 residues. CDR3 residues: CASSPTGTIGETQYF. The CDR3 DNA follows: TGTGCCAGCAGCCCAACCGGGACAATCGGAGAGACCCAGTACTTC. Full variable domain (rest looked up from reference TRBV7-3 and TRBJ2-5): GAGVSQTPSNKVTEKGKYVELRCDPISGHTALYWYRQSLGQGPEFLIYFQGTGAADDSGLPNDRFFAVRPEGSVSTLKIQRTERGDSAVYLCASSPTGTIGETQYFGPGTRLLVL.

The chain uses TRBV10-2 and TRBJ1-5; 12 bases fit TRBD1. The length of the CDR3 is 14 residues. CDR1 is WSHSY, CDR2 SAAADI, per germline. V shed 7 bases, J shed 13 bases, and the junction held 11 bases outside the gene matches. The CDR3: CASTPGTGGSPQHF. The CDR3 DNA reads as TGCGCCAGCACGCCCGGGACAGGGGGCTCCCCGCAGCATTTT.